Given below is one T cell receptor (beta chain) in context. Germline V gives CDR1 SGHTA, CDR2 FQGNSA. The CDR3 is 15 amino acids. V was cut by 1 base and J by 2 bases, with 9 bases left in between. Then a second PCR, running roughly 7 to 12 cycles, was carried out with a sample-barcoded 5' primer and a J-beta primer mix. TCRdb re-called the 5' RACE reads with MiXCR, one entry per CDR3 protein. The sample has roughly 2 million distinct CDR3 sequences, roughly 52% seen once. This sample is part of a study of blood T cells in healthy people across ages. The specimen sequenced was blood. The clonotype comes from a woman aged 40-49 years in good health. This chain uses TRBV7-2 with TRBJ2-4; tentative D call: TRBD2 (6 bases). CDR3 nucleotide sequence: TGTGCCAGCAGCTTAGTCGGGACTTCCAAAAACATTCAGTACTTC. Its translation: CASSLVGTSKNIQYF. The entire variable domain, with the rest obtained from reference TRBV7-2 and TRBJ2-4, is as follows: GAGVSQSPSNKVTEKGKDVELRCDPISGHTALYWYRQSLGQGLEFLIYFQGNSAPDKSGLPSDRFSAERTGGSVSTLTIQRTQQEDSAVYLCASSLVGTSKNIQYFGAGTRLSVL.